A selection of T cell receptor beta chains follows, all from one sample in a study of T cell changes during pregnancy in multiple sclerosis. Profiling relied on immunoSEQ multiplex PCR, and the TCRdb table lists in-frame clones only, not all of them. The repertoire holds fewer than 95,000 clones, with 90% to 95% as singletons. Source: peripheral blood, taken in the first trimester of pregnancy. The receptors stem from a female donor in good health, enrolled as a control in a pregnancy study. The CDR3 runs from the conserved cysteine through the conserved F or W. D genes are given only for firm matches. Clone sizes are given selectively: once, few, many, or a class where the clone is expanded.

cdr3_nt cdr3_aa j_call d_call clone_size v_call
TGTGCCAGCAGCACGGGACTTAAGGAAGATACGCAGTATTTT CASSTGLKEDTQYF TRBJ2-3 NA NA TRBV7-9
TGCGCCAGCAGCTTTACACAGGGGGCGCATCCCCCCTACGAGCAGTACTTC CASSFTQGAHPPYEQYF TRBJ2-7 TRBD1 NA TRBV5-1
TGCGCCAGCAGCTTGGGTCGTTCTAGCGGGAGTGAGACCCAGTACTTC CASSLGRSSGSETQYF TRBJ2-5 TRBD2 NA TRBV5-1
TGTGCCAGCAGTTTTAGTCGGGGAAGCAATCAGCCCCAGCATTTT CASSFSRGSNQPQHF TRBJ1-5 NA NA TRBV5-8
TGTGCCAGCTCACCAGAGAGGGAGGGCCACTACGAGCAGTACTTC CASSPEREGHYEQYF TRBJ2-7 TRBD2 few TRBV18
TGTGCCAGCAGTCTCTCCGACCCCGACAGGGAAAAACTGTTTTTT CASSLSDPDREKLFF TRBJ1-4 NA NA TRBV6-6
TGTGCCAGCAGCTTGTTCGGACTGCTCGCTCGCCACGAGCAGTACTTC CASSLFGLLARHEQYF TRBJ2-7 NA NA TRBV5-6
TGTGCCAGCACCCCCCTTTTCGGGCGGGAGGGCCCAGAAGAGCAGTACTTC CASTPLFGREGPEEQYF TRBJ2-7 TRBD2 once TRBV7-9
TGTGCCAGCAGCCACTATGGGACAGGGGGCCTCTATGGCTACACCTTC CASSHYGTGGLYGYTF TRBJ1-2 TRBD1 NA TRBV11-2
TGTGCCAGTAGTCCACTAGCGGGAGTGGGCGAGCAGTACTTC CASSPLAGVGEQYF TRBJ2-7 TRBD2 NA TRBV19
TGTGCCAGCAGTTACCGGACAGGGTTAAAGGATGAAGCTTTCTTT CASSYRTGLKDEAFF TRBJ1-1 TRBD1 NA TRBV6-6
TGTGCCAGCAGCGGGTGGCGGGAAGACGAGCAGTACTTC CASSGWREDEQYF TRBJ2-7 NA NA TRBV13
TGTGCCAGCAGTTTGGGTGGGGGCCCCTACGAGCAGTACTTC CASSLGGGPYEQYF TRBJ2-7 NA NA TRBV27
TGTGCCAGCAGCAGGGACAGCTACGAGCAGTACTTC CASSRDSYEQYF TRBJ2-7 TRBD1 NA TRBV5-4
TGTGCCAGCAGCGCCGGGACATTGAGCTCCTACGAGCAGTACTTC CASSAGTLSSYEQYF TRBJ2-7 NA NA TRBV9
TGCGCCAGCAGCTTGGGCGTTGTACCTAGCACAGATACGCAGTATTTT CASSLGVVPSTDTQYF TRBJ2-3 NA NA TRBV5-1
TGTGCCAGCAGCAAGTTAGCGGGAAGCACAGATACGCAGTATTTT CASSKLAGSTDTQYF TRBJ2-3 TRBD2 NA TRBV6-1
TGTGCCAGCAGCATGGAAAGACTAGCCGAGCAGTTCTTC CASSMERLAEQFF TRBJ2-1 TRBD2 NA TRBV27
TGTGCCAGCAGTCTGCACAGGGGGACGGGCCAGCCCCAGCATTTT CASSLHRGTGQPQHF TRBJ1-5 TRBD1 NA TRBV28
TGTGCCAGCAGGCACCTCCAAAGCGCGACAGATACGCAGTATTTT CASRHLQSATDTQYF TRBJ2-3 NA NA TRBV27
TGTGCCAGCAGTATCTATTTCAGACAGGGAGGAGATACGCAGTATTTT CASSIYFRQGGDTQYF TRBJ2-3 NA NA TRBV6-4
TGTGCCAGCAGTTTATCAGGGCGATCTGGGGCCAACGTCCTGACTTTC CASSLSGRSGANVLTF TRBJ2-6 NA NA TRBV28
TGTGCCAGCAGTTTAAATTCAATACACCCCGCCTACGAGCAGTACTTC CASSLNSIHPAYEQYF TRBJ2-7 NA once TRBV28
TGTGCCAGCAGTCCAACAGGGGCCGGGGAGACCCAGTACTTC CASSPTGAGETQYF TRBJ2-5 TRBD1 NA TRBV5-4
TGCGCCAGCAGCCCTCCCGACAGGGAGGTCTCTGGCTACACCTTC CASSPPDREVSGYTF TRBJ1-2 TRBD1 NA TRBV4-1
TGTGCCAGCAGTACAGGGACAGGGTGGGACACTGAAGCTTTCTTT CASSTGTGWDTEAFF TRBJ1-1 TRBD1 NA TRBV6-5
TGTGCCAGCAGTGAGGTTCGGACAGGGAGGGGCTACACCTTC CASSEVRTGRGYTF TRBJ1-2 TRBD1 NA TRBV2
TGTGCCAGCAGATCAATCGACAGGGGTAACTATGGCTACACCTTC CASRSIDRGNYGYTF TRBJ1-2 TRBD1 NA TRBV27
TGTGCCAGCAGCCCGACTCCAGCTAACTATGGCTACACCTTC CASSPTPANYGYTF TRBJ1-2 NA NA TRBV7-9
TGTGCCAGCAGTTCCGGACGAGGGGGGGGCTACGAGCAGTACTTC CASSSGRGGGYEQYF TRBJ2-7 NA NA TRBV27
TGCGCCAGCAGCTTGGCACAGGGCATGAACACTGAAGCTTTCTTT CASSLAQGMNTEAFF TRBJ1-1 NA once TRBV5-1
TGTGCCAGCTCACCACGGACTAGTGAAAACATTCAGTACTTC CASSPRTSENIQYF TRBJ2-4 TRBD2 NA TRBV18
TGCAGCGTGTGCTGGGACAGTTTCACAGATACGCAGTATTTT CSVCWDSFTDTQYF TRBJ2-3 TRBD1 NA TRBV29-1
TGTGCCAGCAGTGGAGGGTTCGAGACCCAGTACTTC CASSGGFETQYF TRBJ2-5 NA NA TRBV2
TGTGCCAGCAGTTTAGACAGAGTAGATACGCAGTATTTT CASSLDRVDTQYF TRBJ2-3 NA NA TRBV27
TGTGCCAGCAGTGCTCTAGCGGGAGGGAGCACCGGGGAGCTGTTTTTT CASSALAGGSTGELFF TRBJ2-2 TRBD2 NA TRBV6-1
TGTGCCTCCAGTATACTAGCGGGAGCTGAGACCCAGTACTTC CASSILAGAETQYF TRBJ2-5 TRBD2 NA TRBV27